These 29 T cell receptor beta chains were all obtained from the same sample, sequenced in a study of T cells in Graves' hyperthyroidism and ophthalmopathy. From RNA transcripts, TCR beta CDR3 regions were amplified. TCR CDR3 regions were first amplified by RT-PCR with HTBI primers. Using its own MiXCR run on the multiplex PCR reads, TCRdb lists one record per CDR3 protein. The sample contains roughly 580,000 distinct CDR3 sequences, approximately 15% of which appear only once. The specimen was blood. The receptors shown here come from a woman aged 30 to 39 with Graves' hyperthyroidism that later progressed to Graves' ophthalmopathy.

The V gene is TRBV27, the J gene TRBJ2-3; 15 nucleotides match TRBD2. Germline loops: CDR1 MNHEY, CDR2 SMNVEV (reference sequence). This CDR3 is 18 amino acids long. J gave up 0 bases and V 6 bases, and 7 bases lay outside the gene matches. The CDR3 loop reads CASSPGTSGRPSTDTQYF. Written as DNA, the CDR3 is TGTGCCAGCAGCCCAGGGACTAGCGGGAGGCCTAGCACAGATACGCAGTATTTT.

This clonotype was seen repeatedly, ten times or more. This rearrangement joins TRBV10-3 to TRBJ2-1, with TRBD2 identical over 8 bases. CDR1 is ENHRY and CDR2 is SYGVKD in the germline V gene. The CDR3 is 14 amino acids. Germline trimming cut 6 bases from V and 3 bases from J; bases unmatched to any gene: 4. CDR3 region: CAIRPGLDYNEQFF. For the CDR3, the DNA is TGTGCCATCAGGCCGGGACTAGACTACAATGAGCAGTTCTTC.

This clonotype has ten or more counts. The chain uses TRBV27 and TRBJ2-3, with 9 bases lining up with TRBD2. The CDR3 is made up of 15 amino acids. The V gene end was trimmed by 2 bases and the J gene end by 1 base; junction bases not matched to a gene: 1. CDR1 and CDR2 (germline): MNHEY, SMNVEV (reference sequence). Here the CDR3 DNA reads TGTGCCAGCAGTTTAAGGACTAGCGGCACAGATACGCAGTATTTT. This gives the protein CASSLRTSGTDTQYF.

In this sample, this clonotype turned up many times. CDR3 in DNA: TGTGCCAGCAGCTTGCTAGCGGGGTACACAGATACGCAGTATTTT. This codes for CASSLLAGYTDTQYF. The chain couples TRBV7-2 to TRBJ2-3; TRBD2 aligns across 9 bases. This CDR3 comprises 15 residues. J gave up 2 bases and V 3 bases, and 3 bases lay outside the gene matches. The germline gives CDR1 SGHTA, CDR2 FQGNSA.

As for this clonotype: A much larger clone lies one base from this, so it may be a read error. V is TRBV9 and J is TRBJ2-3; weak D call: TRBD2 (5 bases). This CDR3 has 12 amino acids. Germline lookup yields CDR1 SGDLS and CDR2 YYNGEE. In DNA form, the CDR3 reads TGTGCCAGCAGCGTTGGGAGAGATACGCAGTGTTTT. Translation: CASSVGRDTQCF.

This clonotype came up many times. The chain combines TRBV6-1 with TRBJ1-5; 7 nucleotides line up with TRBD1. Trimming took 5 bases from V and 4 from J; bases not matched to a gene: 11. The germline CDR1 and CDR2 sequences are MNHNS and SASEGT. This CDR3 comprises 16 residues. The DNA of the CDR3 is TGTGCCAGCAGTCCCGAGGGACAGAGAACGAATCAGCCCCAGCATTTT. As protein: CASSPEGQRTNQPQHF.

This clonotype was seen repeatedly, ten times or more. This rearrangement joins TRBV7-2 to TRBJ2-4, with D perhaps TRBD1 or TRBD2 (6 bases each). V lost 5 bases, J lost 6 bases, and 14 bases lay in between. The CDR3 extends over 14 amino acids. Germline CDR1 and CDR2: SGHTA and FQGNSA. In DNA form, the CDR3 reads TGTGCCAGCAGCGCCGGGGGCACCCTAAACATTCAGTACTTC. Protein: CASSAGGTLNIQYF.

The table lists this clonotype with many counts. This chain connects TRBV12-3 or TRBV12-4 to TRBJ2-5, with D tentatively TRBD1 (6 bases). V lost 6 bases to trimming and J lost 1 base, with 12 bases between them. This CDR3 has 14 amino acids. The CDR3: CASSPGALQETQYF. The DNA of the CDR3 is TGTGCCAGCAGCCCAGGGGCGCTCCAAGAGACCCAGTACTTC.

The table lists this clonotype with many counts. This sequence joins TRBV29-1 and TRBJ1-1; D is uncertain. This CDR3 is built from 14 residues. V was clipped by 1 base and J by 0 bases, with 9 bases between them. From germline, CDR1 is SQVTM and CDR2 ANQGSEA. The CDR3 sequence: CSVEVNAMNTEAFF. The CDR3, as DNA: TGCAGCGTTGAAGTTAACGCTATGAACACTGAAGCTTTCTTT.

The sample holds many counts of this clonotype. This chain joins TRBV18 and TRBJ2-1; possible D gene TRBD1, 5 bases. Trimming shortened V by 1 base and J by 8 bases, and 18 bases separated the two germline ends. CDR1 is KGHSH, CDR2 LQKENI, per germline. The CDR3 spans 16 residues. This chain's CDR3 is CASSPRWQGRGDEQFF. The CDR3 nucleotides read TGTGCCAGCTCACCACGGTGGCAGGGTAGAGGTGATGAGCAGTTCTTC.

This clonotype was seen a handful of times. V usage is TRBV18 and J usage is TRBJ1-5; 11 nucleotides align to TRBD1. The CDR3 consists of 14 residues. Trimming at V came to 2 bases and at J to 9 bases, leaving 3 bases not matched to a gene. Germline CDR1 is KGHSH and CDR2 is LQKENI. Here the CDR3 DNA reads TGTGCCAGCTCACCATGGACAGGGGGCTCGCCCCAGCATTTT. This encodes CASSPWTGGSPQHF.

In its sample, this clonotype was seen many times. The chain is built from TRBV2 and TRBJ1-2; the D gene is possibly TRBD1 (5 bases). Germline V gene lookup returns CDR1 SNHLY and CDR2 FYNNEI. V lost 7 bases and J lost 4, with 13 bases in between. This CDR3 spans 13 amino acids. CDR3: CASTLGGSYGYTF. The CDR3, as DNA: TGTGCCAGCACCCTGGGGGGATCCTATGGCTACACCTTC.

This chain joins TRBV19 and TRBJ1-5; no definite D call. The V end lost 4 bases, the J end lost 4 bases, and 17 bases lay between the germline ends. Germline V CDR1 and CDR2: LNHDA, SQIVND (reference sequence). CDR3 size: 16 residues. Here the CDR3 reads CASSNAGSLLNQPQHF. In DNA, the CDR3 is TGTGCCAGTAGTAATGCGGGCAGCCTGCTTAATCAGCCCCAGCATTTT. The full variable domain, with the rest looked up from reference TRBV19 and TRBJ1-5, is DGGITQSPKYLFRKEGQNVTLSCEQNLNHDAMYWYRQDPGQGLRLIYYSQIVNDFQKGDIAEGYSVSREKKESFPLTVTSAQKNPTAFYLCASSNAGSLLNQPQHFGDGTRLSIL.

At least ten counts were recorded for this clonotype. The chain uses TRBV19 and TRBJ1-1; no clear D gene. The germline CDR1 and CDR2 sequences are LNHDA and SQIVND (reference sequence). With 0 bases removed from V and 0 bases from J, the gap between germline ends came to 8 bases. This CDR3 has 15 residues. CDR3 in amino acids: CASSIDGSLNTEAFF. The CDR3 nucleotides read TGTGCCAGTAGTATAGATGGGAGCCTGAACACTGAAGCTTTCTTT.

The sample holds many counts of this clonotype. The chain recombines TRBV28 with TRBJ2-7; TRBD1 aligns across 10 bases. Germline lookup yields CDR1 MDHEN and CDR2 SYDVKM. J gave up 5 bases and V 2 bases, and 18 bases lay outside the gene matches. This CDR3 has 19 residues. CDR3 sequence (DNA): TGTGCCAGCAGTTTACCGGGACAGGGGTGGACTAGCTTCCCCCACGAGCAGTACTTC. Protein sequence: CASSLPGQGWTSFPHEQYF.

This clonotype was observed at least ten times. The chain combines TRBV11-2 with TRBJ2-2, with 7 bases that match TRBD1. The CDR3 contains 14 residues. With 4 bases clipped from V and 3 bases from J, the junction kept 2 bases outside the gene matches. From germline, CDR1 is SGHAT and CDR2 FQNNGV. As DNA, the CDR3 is TGTGCCAGCAGCTCAGGACAGGACACCGGGGAGCTGTTTTTT. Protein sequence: CASSSGQDTGELFF. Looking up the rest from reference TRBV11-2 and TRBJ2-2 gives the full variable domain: EAGVAQSPRYKIIEKRQSVAFWCNPISGHATLYWYQQILGQGPKLLIQFQNNGVVDDSQLPKDRFSAERLKGVDSTLKIQPAKLEDSAVYLCASSSGQDTGELFFGEGSRLTVL.

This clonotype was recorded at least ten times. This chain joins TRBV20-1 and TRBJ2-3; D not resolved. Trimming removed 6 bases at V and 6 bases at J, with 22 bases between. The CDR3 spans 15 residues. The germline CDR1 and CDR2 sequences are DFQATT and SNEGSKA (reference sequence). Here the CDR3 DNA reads TGCAGTGCGACGGATATGGGCCGAAATTGGGATACGCAGTATTTT. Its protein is CSATDMGRNWDTQYF.

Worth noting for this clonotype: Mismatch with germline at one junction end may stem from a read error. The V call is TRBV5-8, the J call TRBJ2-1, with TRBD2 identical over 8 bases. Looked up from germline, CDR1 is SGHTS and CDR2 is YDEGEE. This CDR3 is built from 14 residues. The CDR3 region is CASSSGLESNEQSF. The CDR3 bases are TGTGCCAGCAGTTCGGGACTAGAGAGTAATGAGCAGTCCTTC.

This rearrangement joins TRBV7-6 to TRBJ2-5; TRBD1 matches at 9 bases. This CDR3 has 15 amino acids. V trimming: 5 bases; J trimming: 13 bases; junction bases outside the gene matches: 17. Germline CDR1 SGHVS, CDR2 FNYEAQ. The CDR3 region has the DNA TGTGCCAGCAGCCTCGAGCCGGACAGGGGAACAATAAGGTACTTC. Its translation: CASSLEPDRGTIRYF. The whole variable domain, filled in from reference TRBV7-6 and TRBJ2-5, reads GAGVSQSPRYKVTKRGQDVALRCDPISGHVSLYWYRQALGQGPEFLTYFNYEAQQDKSGLPNDRFSAERPEGSISTLTIQRTEQRDSAMYRCASSLEPDRGTIRYFGPGTRLLVL.

This CDR3 is CALRAGDYNEQFF. The CDR3 DNA reads TGTGCCCTGCGTGCGGGGGATTACAATGAGCAGTTCTTC. V and J are TRBV30 and TRBJ2-1; 7 positions agree with TRBD2. Germline CDR1 and CDR2: GTSNPN and SVGIG (reference sequence). CDR3 length equals 13 residues. After removal of 8 bases from V and 4 bases from J, the junction contained 8 bases not matched to a gene. Supplemented by reference TRBV30 and TRBJ2-1, the full variable domain reads SQTIHQWPATLVQPVGSPLSLECTVEGTSNPNLYWYRQAAGRGLQLLFYSVGIGQISSEVPQNLSASRPQDRQFILSSKKLLLSDSGFYLCALRAGDYNEQFFGPGTRLTVL.

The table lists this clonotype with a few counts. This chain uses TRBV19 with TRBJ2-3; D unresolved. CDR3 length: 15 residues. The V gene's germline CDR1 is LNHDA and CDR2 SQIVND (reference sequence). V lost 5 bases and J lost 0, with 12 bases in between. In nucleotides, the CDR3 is TGTGCCAGTAGTCGCCCGGGCGTCAGCACAGATACGCAGTATTTT. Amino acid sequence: CASSRPGVSTDTQYF.

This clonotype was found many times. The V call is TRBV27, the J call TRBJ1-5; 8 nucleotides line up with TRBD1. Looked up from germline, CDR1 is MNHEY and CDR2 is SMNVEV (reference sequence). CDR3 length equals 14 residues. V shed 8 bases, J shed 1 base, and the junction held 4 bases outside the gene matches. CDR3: CASWRTGSNQPQHF. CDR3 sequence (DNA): TGTGCCAGCTGGCGGACAGGGAGCAATCAGCCCCAGCATTTT.

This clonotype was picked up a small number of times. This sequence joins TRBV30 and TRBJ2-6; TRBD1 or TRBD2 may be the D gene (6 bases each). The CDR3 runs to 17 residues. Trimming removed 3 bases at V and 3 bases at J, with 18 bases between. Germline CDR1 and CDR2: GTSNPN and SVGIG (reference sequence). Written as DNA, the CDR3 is TGTGCCTGGAGGAACTTCCAAGGGGGGAGTGGGGCCAACGTCCTGACTTTC. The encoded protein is CAWRNFQGGSGANVLTF.

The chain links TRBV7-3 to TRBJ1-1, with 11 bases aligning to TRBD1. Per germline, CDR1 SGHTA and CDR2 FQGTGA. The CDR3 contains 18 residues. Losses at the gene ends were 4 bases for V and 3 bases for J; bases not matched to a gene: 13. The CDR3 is CASSSTGTGGLRDTEAFF. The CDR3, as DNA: TGTGCCAGCAGCTCGACCGGGACAGGGGGGTTACGGGACACTGAAGCTTTCTTT.

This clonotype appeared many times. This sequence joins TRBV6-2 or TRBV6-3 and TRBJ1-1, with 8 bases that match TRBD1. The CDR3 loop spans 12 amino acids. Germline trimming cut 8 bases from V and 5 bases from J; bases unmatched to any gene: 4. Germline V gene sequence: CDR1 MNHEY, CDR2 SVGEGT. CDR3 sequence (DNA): TGTGCCAGCGGCACAGGGGGGACTGAAGCTTTCTTT. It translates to CASGTGGTEAFF.

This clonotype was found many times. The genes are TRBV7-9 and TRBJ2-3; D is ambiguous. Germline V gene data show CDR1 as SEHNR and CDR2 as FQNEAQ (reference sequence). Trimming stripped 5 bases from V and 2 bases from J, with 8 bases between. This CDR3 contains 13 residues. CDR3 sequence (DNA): TGTGCCAGCAGCAACCCGGTCACAGATACGCAGTATTTT. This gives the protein CASSNPVTDTQYF. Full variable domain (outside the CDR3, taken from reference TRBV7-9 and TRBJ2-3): DTGVSQNPRHKITKRGQNVTFRCDPISEHNRLYWYRQTLGQGPEFLTYFQNEAQLEKSRLLSDRFSAERPKGSFSTLEIQRTEQGDSAMYLCASSNPVTDTQYFGPGTRLTVL.

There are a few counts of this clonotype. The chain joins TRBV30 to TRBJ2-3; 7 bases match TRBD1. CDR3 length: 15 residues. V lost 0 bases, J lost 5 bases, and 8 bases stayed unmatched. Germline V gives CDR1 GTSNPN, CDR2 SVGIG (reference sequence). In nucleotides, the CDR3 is TGTGCCTGGAGTGTTGGGGATAGGGGGCAAGATACGCAGTATTTT. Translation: CAWSVGDRGQDTQYF. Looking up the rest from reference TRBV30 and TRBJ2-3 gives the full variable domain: SQTIHQWPATLVQPVGSPLSLECTVEGTSNPNLYWYRQAAGRGLQLLFYSVGIGQISSEVPQNLSASRPQDRQFILSSKKLLLSDSGFYLCAWSVGDRGQDTQYFGPGTRLTVL.

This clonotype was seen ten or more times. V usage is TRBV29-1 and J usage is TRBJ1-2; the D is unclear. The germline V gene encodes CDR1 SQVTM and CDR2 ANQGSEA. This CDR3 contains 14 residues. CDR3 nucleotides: TGCAGTACAACATCAGCGTTTAAGAACTATGGCTACACCTTC. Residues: CSTTSAFKNYGYTF.

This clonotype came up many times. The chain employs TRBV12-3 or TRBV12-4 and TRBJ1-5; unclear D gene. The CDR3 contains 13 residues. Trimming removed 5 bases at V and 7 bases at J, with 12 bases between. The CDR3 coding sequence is TGTGCCAGCAGTCAGACACCCCCCCAGCCCCAGCATTTT. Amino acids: CASSQTPPQPQHF.